This T cell receptor (beta chain) was observed in a study of blood T cell repertoires in COVID-19. Using immunoSEQ multiplex PCR, the repertoire was profiled, and TCRdb retains in-frame clones only, with some absent. The sample lists under 150,000 clones; about 87% were seen once. Sample: peripheral blood. This sequence was found in a man aged 45-65 years with active COVID-19.

DNA for the CDR3: TGTGCCAGCAGCCAAGCGGGGGGGAGGGGCGAGCAGTACTTC. It encodes CASSQAGGRGEQYF. The rearrangement joins TRBV3-1 (or the pseudogene TRBV3-2) to TRBJ2-7, with TRBD2 matching 8 bases. Germline CDR1 reads LGHDT; CDR2 reads YNNKEL (reference sequence). This CDR3 has 14 amino acids. V shed 1 base and J 6 bases; nucleotides not matched to a gene: 5.